This T cell receptor beta chain was obtained from a study of beta chain features in type 1 diabetes. Broader study findings: TCRB CDR3s were moderately but significantly shorter in Type 1 diabetes patients in all four CD4+ subsets.

The CDR3 length is 14 residues. V was cut by 7 bases and J by 4 bases, with 14 bases left in between. CDR1 is ENHRY, CDR2 SYGVKD, per germline. This clone has more than one count but fewer than ten. Its antigen is unidentified. Since all of the isolated RNA was reverse transcribed, expressed TCRB transcripts were what got sequenced. The data were produced by immunoSEQ multiplex PCR, yet TCRdb's version contains in-frame clones alone and is incomplete. This sample has about 700,000 clones, with around an eighth found just once. The chain joins TRBV10-3 to TRBJ2-1; D possibly uses TRBD1 or TRBD2 (5 bases each). Sequencing was carried out using naive CD4+ T cells from blood. This receptor was identified in a man aged 18 to 30 with type 1 diabetes. The CDR3 DNA is TGTGCCATCATAGGGGAGCGGAAGTACAATGAGCAGTTCTTC. Its protein product is CAIIGERKYNEQFF.